Sequencing of this T cell receptor beta chain was carried out in a study of cytomegalovirus exposure and HLA in healthy donors. About the research overall: The study's early data release held some 85 million unique TCRs from HLA-typed donors.

Use of 60 Vbeta and 13 Jbeta primers characterized the PCR. The protocol was immunoSEQ multiplex PCR, while the TCRdb copy is restricted to in-frame clones and leaves out a portion. The table records approximately 74,000 clones, about 60% of them present only once. Study-level findings and limits: Researchers counted around 180 TCR beta chains as cytomegalovirus-associated.

Concerning this clone itself: What it binds is unknown. One end of the junction fails to match germline, which may point to a read error.

The receptor was isolated from a man younger than 40 in good health and CMV-seropositive. The source material was PBMCs.

The CDR3 loop is CASSSAVTGGGETQYF. For the CDR3, the DNA is TGTGCTAGCAGCTCTGCCGTCACGGGGGGCGGAGAGACCCAGTACTTC. This chain joins TRBV7-7 and TRBJ2-5; weak D call: TRBD2 (7 bases). From germline, CDR1 is SSHAT and CDR2 FNYEAQ (reference sequence). CDR3 size: 16 residues.